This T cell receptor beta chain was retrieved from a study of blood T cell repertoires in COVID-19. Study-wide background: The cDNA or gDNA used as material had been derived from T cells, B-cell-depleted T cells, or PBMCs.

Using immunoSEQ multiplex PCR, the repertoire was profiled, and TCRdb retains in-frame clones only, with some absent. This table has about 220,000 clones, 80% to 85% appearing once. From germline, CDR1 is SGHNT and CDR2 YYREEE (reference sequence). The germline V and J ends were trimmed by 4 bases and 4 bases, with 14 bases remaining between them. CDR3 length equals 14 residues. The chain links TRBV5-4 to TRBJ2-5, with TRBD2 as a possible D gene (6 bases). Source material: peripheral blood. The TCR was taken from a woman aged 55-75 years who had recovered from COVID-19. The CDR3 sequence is CASSHGGPAETQYF. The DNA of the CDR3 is TGTGCCAGCAGCCACGGGGGACCCGCAGAGACCCAGTACTTC. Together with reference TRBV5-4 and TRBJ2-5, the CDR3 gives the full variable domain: ETGVTQSPTHLIKTRGQQVTLRCSSQSGHNTVSWYQQALGQGPQFIFQYYREEENGRGNFPPRFSGLQFPNYSSELNVNALELDDSALYLCASSHGGPAETQYFGPGTRLLVL.